The sequence of this T cell receptor beta chain was determined in a study of blood T cells in healthy people across ages. The second PCR ran about 6 to 11 cycles with a sample-barcoded 5' primer and J-beta primers. The template-switch adaptor was a 5' adaptor with 12 random nucleotides. It tagged each cDNA molecule. One entry per CDR3 protein results from TCRdb running MiXCR on the 5' RACE reads. The repertoire has approximately 360,000 distinct CDR3 sequences, approximately 52% of them found once; the top ten carry 45% to 65%. Material: blood. The sequence derives from a man aged 55-75 years in good health.

CDR3 loop: CASSYAQNSYEQYF. The DNA of the CDR3 is TGTGCCAGCAGTTACGCACAGAACTCCTACGAGCAGTACTTC. The chain employs TRBV6-6 and TRBJ2-7; D remains ambiguous. There are 14 residues in the CDR3. V gave up 2 bases and J gave up 0 bases, with 8 bases separating them. In germline, CDR1 is MNHNY, CDR2 SVGAGI (reference sequence).